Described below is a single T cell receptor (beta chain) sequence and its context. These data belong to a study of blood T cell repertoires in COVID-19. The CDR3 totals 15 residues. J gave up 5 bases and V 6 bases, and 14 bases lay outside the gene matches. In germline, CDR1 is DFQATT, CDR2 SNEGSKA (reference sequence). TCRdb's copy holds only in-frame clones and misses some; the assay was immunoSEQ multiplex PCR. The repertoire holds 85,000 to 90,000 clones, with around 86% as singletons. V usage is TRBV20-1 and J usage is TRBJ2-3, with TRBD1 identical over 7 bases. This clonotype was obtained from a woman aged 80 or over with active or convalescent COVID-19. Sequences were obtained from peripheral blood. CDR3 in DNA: TGCAGTGCCAGTATAGGGGGCCTCCTTGAAGATACGCAGTATTTT. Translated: CSASIGGLLEDTQYF.